A single sample gave rise to the 3 T cell receptor beta chains below, sequenced in a study of blood T cell repertoires in COVID-19. TCRdb's table, derived via immunoSEQ multiplex PCR, lists solely in-frame clones and lacks some. The sample lists 300,000 to 400,000 clones, 80% to 90% seen once, with around 10% in the top ten. Material: peripheral blood. The receptor set was obtained from a young man with COVID-19, enrolled during active disease.

Only one count was recorded for this clone. The DNA of the CDR3 is TGTGCCAGCAGCCGAGAGGGACAGCGAAACAATGAGCAGTTCTTC. Encoded protein: CASSREGQRNNEQFF. This sequence joins TRBV6-5 and TRBJ2-1, with TRBD1 matching 7 bases. The germline V gene has CDR1 MNHEY and CDR2 SVGAGI. This CDR3 comprises 15 residues. Unmatched junction bases numbered 10, after V lost 6 bases and J lost 5 bases.

DNA of the CDR3: TGTGCCACCAGCAGTTGGGCGAACACTGAAGCTTTCTTT. It encodes CATSSWANTEAFF. J is TRBJ1-1 and V is TRBV15, with D uncertain. The germline V gene has CDR1 LNHNV and CDR2 YYDKDF (reference sequence). This CDR3 is built from 13 residues. Trimming cost V 3 bases and J 1 base, with 6 bases left between them.

The chain has TRBV30 and TRBJ2-1, with D possibly being TRBD2 (7 bases). CDR1 and CDR2 (germline): GTSNPN, SVGIG (reference sequence). Trimming removed 4 bases from V and 3 bases from J, with 16 bases in between. CDR3 length equals 15 residues. CDR3 bases: TGTGCCTGGAAGGGGGGGGAGGGGAACTACAATGAGCAGTTCTTC. Its translation: CAWKGGEGNYNEQFF. Using reference TRBV30 and TRBJ2-1 for the parts outside the CDR3, the full variable domain is SQTIHQWPATLVQPVGSPLSLECTVEGTSNPNLYWYRQAAGRGLQLLFYSVGIGQISSEVPQNLSASRPQDRQFILSSKKLLLSDSGFYLCAWKGGEGNYNEQFFGPGTRLTVL.